These 31 T cell receptor beta chains share one sample of origin, sequenced in a study of technical replicates of blood from a few donors. Sequenced by immunoSEQ multiplex PCR; TCRdb stores in-frame clones only, minus some. The data contain roughly 100,000 clones, just under 95% of them singletons. The sequencing sample was made of T cells isolated from PBMCs. These receptors were taken from a human donor in good health.

V gene TRBV27 combines with J gene TRBJ1-5; 10 nucleotides align to TRBD1. Germline values: CDR1 MNHEY, CDR2 SMNVEV (reference sequence). Unmatched junction bases numbered 3, after V lost 3 bases and J lost 7 bases. The CDR3 length is 14 residues. CDR3 region: CASSFGQGGQPQHF. Written as DNA, the CDR3 is TGTGCCAGCAGTTTCGGACAGGGGGGACAGCCCCAGCATTTT.

This chain connects TRBV11-3 to TRBJ2-3; D might be TRBD1 (6 bases). Between the trimmed V and J ends, which lost 8 bases and 4 bases, there was a span of 13 bases. The germline V gene has CDR1 SGHNT and CDR2 YENEEA. This CDR3 region has 13 residues. Written as DNA, the CDR3 is TGTGCCAGCGACAGGTGGACTCCAGATACGCAGTATTTT. This translates into CASDRWTPDTQYF. Filled out from reference TRBV11-3 and TRBJ2-3, the complete variable domain reads EAGVVQSPRYKIIEKKQPVAFWCNPISGHNTLYWYLQNLGQGPELLIRYENEEAVDDSQLPKDRFSAERLKGVDSTLKIQPAELGDSAVYLCASDRWTPDTQYFGPGTRLTVL.

The chain links TRBV7-9 to TRBJ2-1; no clear D. Trimming took off 6 bases at V and 2 bases at J, with 8 bases between the two ends. Germline V lookup: CDR1 SEHNR, CDR2 FQNEAQ (reference sequence). The CDR3 contains 13 residues. CDR3 coding DNA: TGTGCCAGCAGTATAGATGCCTACAATGAGCAGTTCTTC. Translated, it gives CASSIDAYNEQFF. The complete variable domain, with remaining parts taken from reference TRBV7-9 and TRBJ2-1, reads DTGVSQNPRHKITKRGQNVTFRCDPISEHNRLYWYRQTLGQGPEFLTYFQNEAQLEKSRLLSDRFSAERPKGSFSTLEIQRTEQGDSAMYLCASSIDAYNEQFFGPGTRLTVL.

V is TRBV5-4 and J is TRBJ2-2, with D possibly TRBD2 on 6 matching bases. This CDR3 region has 15 residues. Per the germline V gene, CDR1 is SGHNT and CDR2 is YYREEE (reference sequence). Trimming took off 4 bases at V and 5 bases at J, with 15 bases between the two ends. CDR3 bases: TGTGCCAGCAGCCTAGAACTAGCTTATACCGGGGAGCTGTTTTTT. It encodes CASSLELAYTGELFF.

In DNA form, the CDR3 reads TGCAGCGTTGCTGGGGGGGCCTACGAGCAGTACTTC. The encoded protein is CSVAGGAYEQYF. The chain is built from TRBV29-1 and TRBJ2-7; 7 nucleotides line up with TRBD2. The CDR3 spans 12 residues. The germline V gene has CDR1 SQVTM and CDR2 ANQGSEA. The J segment lost 2 bases and the V segment lost 4 bases, leaving 2 bases of the junction unmatched.

The chain has TRBV28 and TRBJ2-5; a weak D match, TRBD1 (5 bases). V lost 0 bases and J lost 1, with 9 bases in between. CDR3 length equals 15 residues. CDR1 and CDR2 (germline): MDHEN, SYDVKM. Here the CDR3 DNA reads TGTGCCAGCAGTTTATGGGGGCAAGGCCAAGAGACCCAGTACTTC. Protein sequence: CASSLWGQGQETQYF.

The chain joins TRBV7-6 to TRBJ1-4, with D unclear. CDR3 length: 14 residues. CDR1 and CDR2 from the germline V gene are SGHVS and FNYEAQ. V gave up 2 bases and J gave up 5 bases, with 9 bases separating them. The CDR3 region has the DNA TGTGCCAGCAGCTTATATAAGGAGAATGAAAAACTGTTTTTT. As protein: CASSLYKENEKLFF.

The chain is built from TRBV29-1 and TRBJ1-5; 7 bases are a match to TRBD1. Germline trimming cut 5 bases from V and 1 base from J; bases unmatched to any gene: 11. The CDR3 is 16 amino acids. CDR1 is SQVTM and CDR2 is ANQGSEA in the germline V gene. Here the CDR3 DNA reads TGCAGCGTTCTGGGGACGGCAGGGGGGAGCAATCAGCCCCAGCATTTT. It specifies CSVLGTAGGSNQPQHF. Variable domain in full (rest from reference TRBV29-1 and TRBJ1-5): SAVISQKPSRDICQRGTSLTIQCQVDSQVTMMFWYRQQPGQSLTLIATANQGSEATYESGFVIDKFPISRPNLTFSTLTVSNMSPEDSSIYLCSVLGTAGGSNQPQHFGDGTRLSIL.

The J gene is TRBJ1-5, the V gene TRBV10-3; 8 nucleotides match TRBD1. Germline loops: CDR1 ENHRY, CDR2 SYGVKD. This CDR3 contains 14 residues. The ends lost 5 bases at V and 3 bases at J; junction bases unmatched: 3. The CDR3 sequence is CAISQTGANQPQHF. CDR3 sequence (DNA): TGTGCCATCAGTCAGACAGGGGCCAATCAGCCCCAGCATTTT.

The chain combines TRBV6-5 with TRBJ1-2; TRBD1 matches at 7 bases. V lost 6 bases and J lost 2; bases outside the gene matches: 3. CDR3 length equals 13 residues. Germline-derived CDR1 and CDR2 are MNHEY and SVGAGI. The CDR3 nucleotides read TGTGCCAGCAGCCCGGACAGGAACTATGGCTACACCTTC. This codes for CASSPDRNYGYTF.

V and J are TRBV28 and TRBJ2-7, with TRBD1 identical over 7 bases. V was clipped by 2 bases and J by 2 bases; unmatched bases: 3. Germline lookup yields CDR1 MDHEN and CDR2 SYDVKM. The CDR3 totals 14 residues. CDR3 nucleotide sequence: TGTGCCAGCAGTTTAAGGGACAGCACCTACGAGCAGTACTTC. It is translated as CASSLRDSTYEQYF.

The chain has TRBV5-6 and TRBJ2-7; 9 nucleotides align to TRBD2. Germline V gene data show CDR1 as SGHDT and CDR2 as YYEEEE. The CDR3 consists of 15 residues. V trimming: 4 bases; J trimming: 3 bases; junction bases outside the gene matches: 8. The CDR3 DNA is TGTGCCAGCAGCGGGACTGGTAGCGGGAGCTACGAGCAGTACTTC. The encoded protein is CASSGTGSGSYEQYF.

This clone was counted a single time. This chain links TRBV4-2 with TRBJ2-7; 10 bases fit TRBD2. The CDR3 totals 16 residues. CDR1 is LGHNA, CDR2 YNFKEQ, per germline. V was clipped by 0 bases and J by 0 bases; unmatched bases: 2. DNA of the CDR3: TGTGCCAGCAGCCAAGAAGGGACTAGCGCCTCCTACGAGCAGTACTTC. This codes for CASSQEGTSASYEQYF.

The J gene is TRBJ2-3, the V gene TRBV28, with 12 bases that match TRBD2. CDR3 size: 16 residues. CDR1 and CDR2 (germline): MDHEN, SYDVKM. After removal of 6 bases from V and 5 bases from J, the junction contained 9 bases not matched to a gene. CDR3 amino acids: CASRSLLAGGLDTQYF. The CDR3 nucleotides read TGTGCCAGCAGGTCTCTCCTAGCGGGAGGGTTAGATACGCAGTATTTT.

This sequence joins TRBV6-4 and TRBJ2-3; 7 bases are a match to TRBD2. The CDR3 extends over 15 amino acids. Germline CDR1 MRHNA, CDR2 SNTAGT. J lost 6 bases, V lost 4 bases, and 10 bases had no gene match. In nucleotides, the CDR3 is TGTGCCAGCAGTGTATCTAGCGGAGGAGGGGATACGCAGTATTTT. Protein sequence: CASSVSSGGGDTQYF.

The chain is built from TRBV2 and TRBJ2-1; D unresolved. V gave up 6 bases and J gave up 10 bases, with 10 bases separating them. This CDR3 has 11 residues. CDR1 is SNHLY and CDR2 is FYNNEI in the germline V gene. The CDR3 coding sequence is TGTGCCAGCAGGCTAGTAGAAGAGCAGTTCTTC. It encodes CASRLVEEQFF.

The rearrangement uses TRBV6-1 and TRBJ2-1; TRBD1 aligns across 9 bases. This CDR3 contains 15 residues. Trimming at V came to 7 bases and at J to 1 base, leaving 5 bases not matched to a gene. Germline values: CDR1 MNHNS, CDR2 SASEGT. The CDR3 DNA sequence: TGTGCCAGCACCCGGACAGGGGCTTCCTACAATGAGCAGTTCTTC. Protein: CASTRTGASYNEQFF.

This sequence joins TRBV25-1 and TRBJ1-1, with D perhaps matching TRBD1 (5 bases). The CDR3 length is 12 residues. V was clipped by 1 base and J by 11 bases, with 11 bases between them. Germline loops: CDR1 MGHDK, CDR2 SYGVNS. The CDR3 region is CASSESGVAAFF. The CDR3 coding sequence is TGTGCCAGCAGTGAATCGGGGGTTGCGGCTTTCTTT.

J is TRBJ2-7 and V is TRBV10-3; TRBD2 is a possible D gene (5 bases). This CDR3 region has 13 residues. Trimming removed 6 bases from V and 1 base from J, with 10 bases in between. The germline V gene has CDR1 ENHRY and CDR2 SYGVKD. CDR3 loop: CAISGLQSYEQYF. The CDR3 DNA sequence: TGTGCCATCAGCGGACTTCAGTCCTACGAGCAGTACTTC.

The chain links TRBV19 to TRBJ1-1, with 10 bases lining up with TRBD1. V was clipped by 7 bases and J by 4 bases; unmatched bases: 12. CDR3 length: 16 amino acids. Per the germline V gene, CDR1 is LNHDA and CDR2 is SQIVND (reference sequence). The CDR3 DNA follows: TGTGCCAGTACCCCGGGACAGGGGTTTCTCACCACTGAAGCTTTCTTT. Translating gives CASTPGQGFLTTEAFF.

V is TRBV4-2 and J is TRBJ1-1; D not certain. Germline V lookup: CDR1 LGHNA, CDR2 YNFKEQ. This CDR3 comprises 15 residues. Trimming removed 1 base at V and 2 bases at J, with 11 bases between. The CDR3 DNA follows: TGTGCCAGCAGCCAAGTATGGGAGGGAAACACTGAAGCTTTCTTT. Amino acid sequence: CASSQVWEGNTEAFF.

V gene TRBV7-6 combines with J gene TRBJ1-5; D remains unclear. This CDR3 is built from 18 residues. V lost 7 bases and J lost 0, with 22 bases in between. Germline V gives CDR1 SGHVS, CDR2 FNYEAQ. The CDR3 coding sequence is TGTGCCAGCAACCACGGGAGGCCGCTTTTTACTAGCAATCAGCCCCAGCATTTT. As protein: CASNHGRPLFTSNQPQHF.

A word on this clone: Other nucleotide sequences from this sample produce the same CDR3. The V gene is TRBV6-5, the J gene TRBJ1-5, with TRBD1 identical over 9 bases. Germline lookup yields CDR1 MNHEY and CDR2 SVGAGI. There are 14 residues in the CDR3. Germline trimming cut 2 bases from V and 4 bases from J; bases unmatched to any gene: 0. Written as DNA, the CDR3 is TGTGCCAGCAGTTACGGACAGGGGAATCAGCCCCAGCATTTT. It translates to CASSYGQGNQPQHF.

The sample holds one count of this clone. The rearrangement uses TRBV9 and TRBJ2-1, with 9 bases that match TRBD2. Germline V lookup: CDR1 SGDLS, CDR2 YYNGEE. J lost 10 bases, V lost 3 bases, and 11 bases had no gene match. The CDR3 is 15 residues long. Written as DNA, the CDR3 is TGTGCCAGCAGCGCGACTAGCGGAGCTGTCCACGAGCAGTTCTTC. It encodes CASSATSGAVHEQFF.

The J gene is TRBJ1-5, the V gene TRBV19; weak D call: TRBD1 (5 bases). CDR3 length: 16 residues. CDR1 and CDR2 (germline): LNHDA, SQIVND (reference sequence). The ends were cut back, 3 bases at V and 3 bases at J, with 15 bases in the middle. In DNA form, the CDR3 reads TGTGCCAGTAGTATGCCCCAGGGCTGGGTCAATCAGCCCCAGCATTTT. Translating gives CASSMPQGWVNQPQHF.

J is TRBJ1-5 and V is TRBV6-1; a possible D gene is TRBD1 (6 bases). Germline CDR1 MNHNS, CDR2 SASEGT. V gave up 4 bases and J gave up 7 bases, with 11 bases separating them. The CDR3 runs to 13 residues. The DNA for the CDR3 is TGTGCCAGCAGTGTAACAGGGACCCAGCCCCAGCATTTT. Translated, it gives CASSVTGTQPQHF.

The rearrangement uses TRBV7-2 and TRBJ2-4, with a weak D call TRBD2 (6 bases). The germline V and J ends were trimmed by 0 bases and 2 bases, with 8 bases remaining between them. CDR1 and CDR2 from the germline V gene are SGHTA and FQGNSA. The CDR3 covers 15 residues. The CDR3 region is CASSLAGRTKNIQYF. The CDR3 DNA follows: TGTGCCAGCAGCTTAGCCGGGAGAACCAAAAACATTCAGTACTTC.

This clone was seen a few times. The rearrangement links TRBV19 to TRBJ1-5; D is unclear. Trimming removed 8 bases from V and 0 bases from J, with 14 bases in between. The CDR3 is 15 amino acids. Looked up from germline, CDR1 is LNHDA and CDR2 is SQIVND (reference sequence). CDR3 nucleotide sequence: TGTGCCAGTCTTGGGCAGGTACTTAGCAATCAGCCCCAGCATTTT. Encoded protein: CASLGQVLSNQPQHF.

The DNA of the CDR3 is TGTGCCAGCAGCTCACAGGGGGTCCTAGCCAAAAACATTCAGTACTTC. This encodes CASSSQGVLAKNIQYF. The chain is built from TRBV5-4 and TRBJ2-4; 8 bases line up with TRBD1. The CDR3 totals 16 residues. The V segment lost 3 bases and the J segment 0 bases; nucleotides outside the gene matches: 5. CDR1 and CDR2 (germline): SGHNT, YYREEE (reference sequence).

V gene TRBV6-5 combines with J gene TRBJ2-1, with TRBD2 identical over 9 bases. Germline values: CDR1 MNHEY, CDR2 SVGAGI. J lost 12 bases, V lost 4 bases, and 16 bases had no gene match. The CDR3 covers 16 residues. Here the CDR3 reads CASSSATSGSPSGQFF. CDR3 sequence (DNA): TGTGCCAGCAGTTCTGCGACTAGCGGATCCCCCAGCGGGCAGTTCTTC.

CDR3 DNA sequence: TGTGCCAGCAGCCAATGGGGGGGGGAGCAGTACTTC. Translating gives CASSQWGGEQYF. The chain has TRBV7-6 and TRBJ2-7; 7 bases fit TRBD2. There are 12 residues in the CDR3. In germline, CDR1 is SGHVS, CDR2 FNYEAQ. J was trimmed by 7 bases and V by 5 bases; bases with no gene match: 5.